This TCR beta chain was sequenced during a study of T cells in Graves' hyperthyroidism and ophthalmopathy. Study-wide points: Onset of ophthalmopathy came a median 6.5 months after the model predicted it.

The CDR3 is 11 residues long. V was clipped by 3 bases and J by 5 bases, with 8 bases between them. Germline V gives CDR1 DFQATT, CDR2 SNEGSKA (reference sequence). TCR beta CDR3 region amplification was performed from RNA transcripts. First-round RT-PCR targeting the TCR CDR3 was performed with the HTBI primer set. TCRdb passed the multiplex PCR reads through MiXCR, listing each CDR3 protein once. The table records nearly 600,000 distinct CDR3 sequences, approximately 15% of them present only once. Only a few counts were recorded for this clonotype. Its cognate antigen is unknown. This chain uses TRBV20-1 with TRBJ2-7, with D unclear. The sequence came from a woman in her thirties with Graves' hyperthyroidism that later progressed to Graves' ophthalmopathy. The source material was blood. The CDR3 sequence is CSASAPDEQYF. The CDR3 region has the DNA TGCAGTGCTAGTGCACCAGACGAGCAGTACTTC.